A selection of T cell receptor beta chains follows, all from one sample in a study of OX40 agonist ivuxolimab in advanced cancers. Clones were read by immunoSEQ multiplex PCR, and TCRdb kept only the in-frame ones, dropping some. This sample carries approximately 75,000 clones, 90% of them seen once, and the ten largest clones take 0.35% to 0.45%. The starting material was CD4+ or CD8+ T cells sorted from blood, obtained in a trial of the OX40 agonist ivuxolimab. These receptors were taken from an adult with an advanced solid tumor such as melanoma, head and neck, liver or kidney cancer. Each CDR3 is given without its conserved first and last residue. Fields, in order: CDR3 protein, J gene, CDR3 length, V gene.

CDR3 protein: ASSIQGAYEQY
J gene: TRBJ2-7
CDR3 length: 11
V gene: TRBV19

CDR3 protein: ASSIDRHNYGYT
J gene: TRBJ1-2
CDR3 length: 12
V gene: TRBV28

CDR3 protein: ASSVGEIWAKNIQY
J gene: TRBJ2-4
CDR3 length: 14
V gene: TRBV9

CDR3 protein: ASSEGQGAYNEQF
J gene: TRBJ2-1
CDR3 length: 13
V gene: TRBV7-3

CDR3 protein: ASSQTGGQGQETQY
J gene: TRBJ2-5
CDR3 length: 14
V gene: TRBV23-1

CDR3 protein: ASSQGSFDQPQH
J gene: TRBJ1-5
CDR3 length: 12
V gene: TRBV14

CDR3 protein: ASSPRGSTNEKLF
J gene: TRBJ1-4
CDR3 length: 13
V gene: TRBV28

CDR3 protein: ASLDRAPSNNEQF
J gene: TRBJ2-1
CDR3 length: 13
V gene: TRBV28

CDR3 protein: ASSWTLAGAGTGELF
J gene: TRBJ2-2
CDR3 length: 15
V gene: TRBV7-2

CDR3 protein: ASSLRQSAGELF
J gene: TRBJ2-2
CDR3 length: 12
V gene: TRBV7-2

CDR3 protein: ASSLDMFVTGANYGYT
J gene: TRBJ1-2
CDR3 length: 16
V gene: TRBV5-4

CDR3 protein: ASSLQGPSTDTQY
J gene: TRBJ2-3
CDR3 length: 13
V gene: TRBV5-1

CDR3 protein: ASSPRWYEQY
J gene: TRBJ2-7
CDR3 length: 10
V gene: TRBV28